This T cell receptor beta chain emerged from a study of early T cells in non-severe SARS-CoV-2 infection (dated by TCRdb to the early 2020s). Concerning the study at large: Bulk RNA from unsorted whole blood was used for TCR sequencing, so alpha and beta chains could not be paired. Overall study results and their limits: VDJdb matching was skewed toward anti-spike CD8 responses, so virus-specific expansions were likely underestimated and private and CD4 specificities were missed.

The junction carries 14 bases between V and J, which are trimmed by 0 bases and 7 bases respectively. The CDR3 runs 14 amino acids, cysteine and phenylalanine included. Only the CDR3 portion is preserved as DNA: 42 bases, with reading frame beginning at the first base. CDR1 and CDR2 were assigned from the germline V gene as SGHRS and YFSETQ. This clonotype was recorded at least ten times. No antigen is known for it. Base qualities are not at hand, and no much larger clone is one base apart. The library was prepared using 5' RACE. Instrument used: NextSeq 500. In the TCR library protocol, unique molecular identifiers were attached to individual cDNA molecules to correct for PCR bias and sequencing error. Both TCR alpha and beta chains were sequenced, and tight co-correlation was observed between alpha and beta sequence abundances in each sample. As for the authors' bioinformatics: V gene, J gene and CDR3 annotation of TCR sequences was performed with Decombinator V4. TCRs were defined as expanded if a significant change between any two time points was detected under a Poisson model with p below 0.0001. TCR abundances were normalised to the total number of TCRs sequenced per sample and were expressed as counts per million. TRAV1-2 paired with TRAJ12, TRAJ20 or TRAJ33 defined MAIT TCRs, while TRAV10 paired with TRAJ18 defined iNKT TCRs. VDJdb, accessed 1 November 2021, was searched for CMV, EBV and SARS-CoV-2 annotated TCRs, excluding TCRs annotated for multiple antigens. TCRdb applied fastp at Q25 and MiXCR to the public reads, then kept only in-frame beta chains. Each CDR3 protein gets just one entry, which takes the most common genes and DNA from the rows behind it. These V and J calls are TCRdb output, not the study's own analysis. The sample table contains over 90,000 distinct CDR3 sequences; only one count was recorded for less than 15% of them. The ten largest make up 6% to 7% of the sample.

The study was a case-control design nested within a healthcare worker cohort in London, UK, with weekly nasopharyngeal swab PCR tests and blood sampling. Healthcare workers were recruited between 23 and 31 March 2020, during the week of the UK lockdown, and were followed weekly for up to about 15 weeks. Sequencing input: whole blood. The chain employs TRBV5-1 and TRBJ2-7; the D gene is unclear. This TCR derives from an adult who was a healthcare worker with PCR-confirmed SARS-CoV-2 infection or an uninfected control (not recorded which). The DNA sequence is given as TGCGCCAGCAGCTTGGAATACAAAAGTAGTGAGCAGTACTTC. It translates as CASSLEYKSSEQYF.